A single sample gave rise to the 10 T cell receptor beta chains below, sequenced in a study of CD8 T cells in ankylosing spondylitis. Each CDR3 protein gets one entry after TCRdb re-called the 5' RACE reads with MiXCR. This table holds about 69,000 distinct CDR3 sequences, roughly 5.3% found once. Sequencing was done on a sample of blood, either unsorted or a sorted T cell fraction (not recorded which). These receptors all stem from a male donor with ankylosing spondylitis or in good health (not recorded which).

In its sample, this clonotype was seen many times. The chain has TRBV10-3 and TRBJ2-5, with D possibly being TRBD2 (5 bases). This CDR3 spans 15 amino acids. Germline CDR1 reads ENHRY; CDR2 reads SYGVKD. With 6 bases removed from V and 4 bases from J, the gap between germline ends came to 18 bases. In nucleotides, the CDR3 is TGTGCCATCAGGGACCCGCCCCCGGGAAGAGAGACCCAGTACTTC. It encodes CAIRDPPPGRETQYF.

This clonotype has at least ten counts. The chain carries TRBV3-1 and TRBJ1-1; 8 nucleotides agree with TRBD1. Germline CDR1 reads LGHDT; CDR2 reads YNNKEL (reference sequence). V lost 3 bases to trimming and J lost 4 bases; unmatched junction nucleotides: 4. The CDR3 is made up of 14 amino acids. CDR3 DNA sequence: TGTGCCAGCAGCCATGGACAGGGCCGCACTGAAGCTTTCTTT. Protein: CASSHGQGRTEAFF.

This clonotype was detected many times. The V gene is TRBV28, the J gene TRBJ2-7; D is uncertain. This CDR3 region has 14 residues. V lost 3 bases, J lost 0 bases, and 9 bases lay in between. Germline lookup yields CDR1 MDHEN and CDR2 SYDVKM. CDR3 DNA: TGTGCCAGCAGTTTGTCCGGGTTCTCCTACGAGCAGTACTTC. Protein: CASSLSGFSYEQYF.

Comments on this clonotype: Without the conserved terminal phenylalanine or tryptophan, this CDR3 likely stems from a read error. The genes are TRBV10-1 and TRBJ2-7; 10 bases match TRBD1. Germline CDR1 reads WNHNN; CDR2 reads SYGVQD (reference sequence). CDR3 length: 16 residues. CDR3 sequence reads: CASSESNPTGGYGQYL. CDR3 DNA: TGCGCCAGCAGTGAGTCGAACCCGACAGGGGGCTACGGGCAGTACCTC.

This clonotype occurred many times. The rearrangement uses TRBV6-5 and TRBJ2-3; D is undetermined. Looked up from germline, CDR1 is MNHEY and CDR2 is SVGAGI. V lost 2 bases and J 6 bases, leaving 15 bases between the germline ends. This CDR3 has 15 amino acids. The chain's CDR3 is CASSYMALPSDTQYF. The CDR3 coding sequence is TGTGCCAGCAGTTACATGGCTCTCCCTTCCGATACGCAGTATTTT.

The sample holds many counts of this clonotype. The chain carries TRBV9 and TRBJ2-5; TRBD1 is a possible D gene (6 bases). Trimming pared 3 bases from V and 0 bases from J, leaving 9 bases between. CDR3 length equals 14 residues. The germline V gene has CDR1 SGDLS and CDR2 YYNGEE. CDR3 sequence (DNA): TGTGCCAGCAGCGCAACAGGGTACCAAGAGACCCAGTACTTC. This translates into CASSATGYQETQYF.

This clonotype was counted ten times or more. This chain links TRBV30 with TRBJ1-6; the D is unclear. Germline CDR1 reads GTSNPN; CDR2 reads SVGIG (reference sequence). V dropped 2 bases and J dropped 5 bases, with 7 bases sitting between them. The CDR3 is made up of 13 amino acids. The CDR3 DNA sequence: TGTGCCTGGAGTCCGCAAAATAATTCACCCCTCCACTTT. Residues: CAWSPQNNSPLHF.

This clonotype was seen repeatedly, ten times or more. This rearrangement joins TRBV5-5 to TRBJ2-3; a weak D match, TRBD2 (6 bases). The germline V and J ends were trimmed by 4 bases and 14 bases, with 17 bases remaining between them. The CDR3 is 12 residues long. CDR1 and CDR2 from the germline V gene are SGHKS and YYEKEE (reference sequence). The CDR3 protein is CASSTPSGGRYF. CDR3 in DNA: TGTGCCAGCAGCACCCCCTCCGGGGGTAGGTATTTT.

This clonotype was counted many times. This chain uses TRBV4-3 with TRBJ2-5; a possible D gene is TRBD2 (6 bases). CDR3 length equals 16 residues. From germline, CDR1 is LGHNA and CDR2 YSLEER. Trimming left V 0 bases short and J 1 base short, with 12 bases between. CDR3 loop: CASSQDMRGSQETQYF. CDR3 coding DNA: TGCGCCAGCAGCCAAGATATGCGGGGCAGCCAAGAGACCCAGTACTTC.

In this sample, this clonotype turned up many times. The V and J genes are TRBV3-1 and TRBJ2-7, with 7 bases that match TRBD1. Germline-derived CDR1 and CDR2 are LGHDT and YNNKEL (reference sequence). The CDR3 has 14 residues. J was trimmed by 1 base and V by 6 bases; bases with no gene match: 6. The CDR3 sequence is CASRPGQRSYEQYF. CDR3 coding DNA: TGTGCCAGCAGACCGGGACAGCGATCCTACGAGCAGTACTTC.